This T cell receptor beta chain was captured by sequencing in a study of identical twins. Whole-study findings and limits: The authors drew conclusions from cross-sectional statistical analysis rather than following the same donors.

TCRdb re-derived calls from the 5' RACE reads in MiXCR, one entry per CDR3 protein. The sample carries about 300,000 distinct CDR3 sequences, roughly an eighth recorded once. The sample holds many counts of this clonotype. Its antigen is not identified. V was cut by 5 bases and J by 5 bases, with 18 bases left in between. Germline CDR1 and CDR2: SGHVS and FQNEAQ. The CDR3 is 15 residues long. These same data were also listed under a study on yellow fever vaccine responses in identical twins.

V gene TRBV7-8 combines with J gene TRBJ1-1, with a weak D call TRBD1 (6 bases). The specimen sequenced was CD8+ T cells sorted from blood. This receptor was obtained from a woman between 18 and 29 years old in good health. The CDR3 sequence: CASSPLAGVRTEAFF. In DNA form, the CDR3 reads TGTGCCAGCAGCCCGCTGGCAGGGGTTCGGACTGAAGCTTTCTTT.